These 9 T cell receptor beta chains originate from one sample sequenced in a study of blood T cell repertoires in COVID-19. Libraries were prepared by immunoSEQ multiplex PCR; TCRdb keeps only in-frame clonotypes and omits some of them. The table lists over 100,000 clones, roughly nine tenths of them singletons, with about an eighth in the top ten. The sequenced sample was peripheral blood. These receptor sequences come from a woman in her seventies with COVID-19, enrolled during active disease.

The chain combines TRBV24-1 with TRBJ2-1, with 9 bases identical to TRBD2. The CDR3 length is 14 residues. The junction had 6 bases not matched to a gene; V was cut back by 8 bases and J by 5 bases. From germline, CDR1 is KGHDR and CDR2 SFDVKD. CDR3 coding DNA: TGTGCCACCATAGGCCCTAGCGGGGACAATGAGCAGTTCTTC. It encodes CATIGPSGDNEQFF.

The rearrangement joins TRBV14 to TRBJ2-1; 8 bases match TRBD1. This CDR3 spans 16 amino acids. V lost 0 bases to trimming and J lost 6 bases; unmatched junction nucleotides: 7. Germline values: CDR1 SGHDN, CDR2 FVKESK. In DNA form, the CDR3 reads TGTGCCAGCAGCCAAGAAGCACAGGGGGTTTTCAATGAGCAGTTCTTC. Translating gives CASSQEAQGVFNEQFF.

This clone was seen a single time. This chain joins TRBV28 and TRBJ1-2; 9 positions match TRBD1. This CDR3 is built from 13 residues. V lost 6 bases, J lost 7 bases, and 6 bases stayed unmatched. CDR1 MDHEN and CDR2 SYDVKM come from the germline V gene. The CDR3 DNA follows: TGTGCCAGCAGGACAGGGGGGAAATCTGGCTACACCTTC. It yields the protein CASRTGGKSGYTF.

V usage is TRBV2 and J usage is TRBJ2-1, with TRBD2 as a possible D gene (5 bases). This CDR3 is built from 13 residues. The V and J ends lost 5 bases and 7 bases respectively, with 12 bases between them. CDR1 SNHLY and CDR2 FYNNEI come from the germline V gene. The CDR3 is CASSLQLANEQFF. The CDR3 bases are TGTGCCAGCAGTCTCCAGCTAGCAAATGAGCAGTTCTTC. Variable domain in full (rest from reference TRBV2 and TRBJ2-1): EPEVTQTPSHQVTQMGQEVILRCVPISNHLYFYWYRQILGQKVEFLVSFYNNEISEKSEIFDDQFSVERPDGSNFTLKIRSTKLEDSAMYFCASSLQLANEQFFGPGTRLTVL.

The rearrangement links TRBV7-9 to TRBJ2-5; D not certain. The CDR3 covers 17 residues. Germline loops: CDR1 SEHNR, CDR2 FQNEAQ (reference sequence). V gave up 1 base and J gave up 3 bases, with 18 bases separating them. The CDR3 region has the DNA TGTGCCAGCAGCTTAGGAAGACAAAACCTAATTAAAGAGACCCAGTACTTC. Protein sequence: CASSLGRQNLIKETQYF. The full variable domain, completed using reference TRBV7-9 and TRBJ2-5, is DTGVSQNPRHKITKRGQNVTFRCDPISEHNRLYWYRQTLGQGPEFLTYFQNEAQLEKSRLLSDRFSAERPKGSFSTLEIQRTEQGDSAMYLCASSLGRQNLIKETQYFGPGTRLLVL.

This chain's CDR3 is CSVDRTGTNTEAFF. The CDR3 nucleotides read TGCAGCGTGGACCGGACAGGGACGAACACTGAAGCTTTCTTT. This chain joins TRBV29-1 and TRBJ1-1, with 8 bases aligning to TRBD1. The CDR3 runs to 14 residues. CDR1 and CDR2 from the germline V gene are SQVTM and ANQGSEA. With V trimmed by 6 bases and J by 1 base, 7 bases remained unmatched.

The chain links TRBV5-1 to TRBJ1-4; a possible D gene is TRBD1 (6 bases). CDR1 and CDR2 from the germline V gene are SGHRS and YFSETQ. This CDR3 contains 14 residues. Deletions cut 1 base from V and 8 bases from J, with 12 bases between. CDR3 protein: CASSLNREGEKLFF. In DNA form, the CDR3 reads TGCGCCAGCAGCTTGAACAGGGAAGGGGAAAAACTGTTTTTT.

V usage is TRBV28 and J usage is TRBJ2-3; the D is unclear. CDR1 is MDHEN and CDR2 is SYDVKM in the germline V gene. The CDR3 totals 12 residues. V was cut by 4 bases and J by 2 bases, with 4 bases left in between. The CDR3 DNA is TGTGCCAGCAGTTCTACCACAGATACGCAGTATTTT. Protein sequence: CASSSTTDTQYF. Together with reference TRBV28 and TRBJ2-3, the CDR3 gives the full variable domain: DVKVTQSSRYLVKRTGEKVFLECVQDMDHENMFWYRQDPGLGLRLIYFSYDVKMKEKGDIPEGYSVSREKKERFSLILESASTNQTSMYLCASSSTTDTQYFGPGTRLTVL.

The rearrangement joins TRBV6-5 to TRBJ2-1; weak D call: TRBD2 (6 bases). Trimming took 6 bases from V and 4 from J, leaving 13 bases between them. CDR1 is MNHEY, CDR2 SVGAGI, per germline. The CDR3 runs 14 residues. In nucleotides, the CDR3 is TGTGCCAGCAGGTTCGGGGGTGGTTACAATGAGCAGTTCTTC. Its protein is CASRFGGGYNEQFF.